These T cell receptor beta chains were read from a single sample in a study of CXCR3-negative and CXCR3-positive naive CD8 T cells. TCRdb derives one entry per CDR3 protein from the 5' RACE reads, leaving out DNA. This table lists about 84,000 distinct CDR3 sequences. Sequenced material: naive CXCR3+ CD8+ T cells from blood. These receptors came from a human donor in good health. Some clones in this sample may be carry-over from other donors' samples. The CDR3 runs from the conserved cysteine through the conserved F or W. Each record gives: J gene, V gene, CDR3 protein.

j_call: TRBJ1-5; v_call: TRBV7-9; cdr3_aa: CASSTDRDWGPQHF
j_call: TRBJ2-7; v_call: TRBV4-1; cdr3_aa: CASSQGPLSNGIPYEQYF
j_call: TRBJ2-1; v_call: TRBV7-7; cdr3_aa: CASSPGVLSYNEQFF
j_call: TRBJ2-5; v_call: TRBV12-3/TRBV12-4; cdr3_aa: CASSLDGNQETQYF
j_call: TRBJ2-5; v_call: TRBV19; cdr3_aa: CASADRPRETQYF
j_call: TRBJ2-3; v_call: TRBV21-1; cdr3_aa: CASATRRLGTDTQYF
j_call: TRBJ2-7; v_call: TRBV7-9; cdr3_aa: CASSSQLAVEQYF
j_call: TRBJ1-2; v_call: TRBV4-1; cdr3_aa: CASSPIGDNYGYTF
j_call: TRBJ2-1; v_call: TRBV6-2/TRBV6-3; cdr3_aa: CASSYSEDSSYNEQFF
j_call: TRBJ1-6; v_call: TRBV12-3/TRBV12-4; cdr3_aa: CASSFTRYNSPLHF
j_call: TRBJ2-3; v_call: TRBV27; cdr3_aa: CASADFTDTQHF